This TCR beta chain was recovered during a study of blood T cell repertoires in COVID-19. In the original processing: Reference gene primers were amplified, and this amplification served to estimate nucleated cell counts. Here immunoSEQ multiplex PCR was the method, and the copy in TCRdb shows in-frame clones only, minus some. V and J calls and clone size are as listed in that table; D and trimming were resolved from the DNA. The sample includes hundreds of thousands of clones, around 92% of them seen just once. Recruits, aged 18 to 89 years, lived in under 25 US areas. Categorization into cohorts depended on clinical history that participants reported. This clone appeared once. The receptor's source is a woman aged 25-40 years with acute COVID-19. Sequencing input: PBMCs or T cells enriched from blood (not recorded which).

CDR3 region: CASSFQQETQYF. Written as DNA, the CDR3 is TGTGCCAGCAGCTTTCAACAAGAGACCCAGTACTTC. The chain has TRBV11-2 and TRBJ2-5; D call uncertain. This CDR3 spans 12 amino acids. CDR1 and CDR2 from the germline V gene are SGHAT and FQNNGV. The V and J ends lost 3 bases and 2 bases respectively, with 4 bases between them.